This TCR beta chain was documented in a study of control samples from healthy donors and cancer patients. Clones were read by immunoSEQ multiplex PCR, and TCRdb kept only the in-frame ones, dropping some. Among about 110,000 clones listed, approximately 93% were seen once. The receptor comes from a woman aged 18-29 years in good health. Sequences were obtained from blood.

Written as DNA, the CDR3 is TGTGCCAGCAGCGGGGGGCGGGCGGGCACAGATACGCAGTATTTT. Its protein product is CASSGGRAGTDTQYF. The V gene is TRBV11-2, the J gene TRBJ2-3; tentatively, D is TRBD1 or TRBD2 (6 bases each). This CDR3 has 15 amino acids. Trimming cost V 5 bases and J 1 base, with 13 bases left between them. Germline lookup yields CDR1 SGHAT and CDR2 FQNNGV.